This T cell receptor beta chain originates from a study of shared clonotypes between healthy human individuals. Study-wide results and caveats: Sequencing depth was expected to influence donor clonotype sharing. When naive CD4 clonotypes were compared across several donors, about 4.9% were shared.

As concerns this clone: Its target is unknown.

The CDR3 consists of 13 residues. The germline V gene has CDR1 SGHTA and CDR2 FQGNSA. Trimming took off 5 bases at V and 7 bases at J, with 12 bases between the two ends. None of the donors, who were healthy HIV-negative adults, had recently had acute infections or vaccinations. Evenly divided among several immunoSEQ plates was the genomic DNA of each subset. Some clones are missing from TCRdb's copy, which holds only in-frame ones; the method was immunoSEQ multiplex PCR. The data hold 980,000 or so clones, with approximately 80% observed a single time. This chain connects TRBV7-2 to TRBJ1-5, with unresolved D. This receptor was identified in a man younger than 35 in good health. What was sequenced was memory CD4+ T cells sorted from blood. Subset denoted: CD45RA-negative fraction. CDR3: CASSPTRVQPQHF. CDR3 in DNA: TGTGCCAGCAGCCCTACAAGGGTCCAGCCCCAGCATTTT. Based on the CDR3 plus reference TRBV7-2 and TRBJ1-5, the full variable domain is GAGVSQSPSNKVTEKGKDVELRCDPISGHTALYWYRQSLGQGLEFLIYFQGNSAPDKSGLPSDRFSAERTGGSVSTLTIQRTQQEDSAVYLCASSPTRVQPQHFGDGTRLSIL.